This TCR beta chain was retrieved from a study of cytomegalovirus exposure and HLA in healthy donors. The CDR3 loop spans 15 amino acids. J gave up 6 bases and V 3 bases, and 3 bases lay outside the gene matches. Germline CDR1 MDHEN, CDR2 SYDVKM. 60 Vbeta and 13 Jbeta primers were used in PCR. Assay: immunoSEQ multiplex PCR; the TCRdb copy retains only in-frame clones and omits some. The sample shows roughly 58,000 clones, under 90% of them seen only once. V usage is TRBV28 and J usage is TRBJ1-5; 12 bases align to TRBD1. The receptor comes from a woman between 35 and 50 years old in good health and CMV-seronegative. Sequencing was carried out using PBMCs. CDR3 region: CASSFRDRGLQPQHF. The CDR3 DNA follows: TGTGCCAGCAGTTTCCGGGACAGGGGGCTTCAGCCCCAGCATTTT.